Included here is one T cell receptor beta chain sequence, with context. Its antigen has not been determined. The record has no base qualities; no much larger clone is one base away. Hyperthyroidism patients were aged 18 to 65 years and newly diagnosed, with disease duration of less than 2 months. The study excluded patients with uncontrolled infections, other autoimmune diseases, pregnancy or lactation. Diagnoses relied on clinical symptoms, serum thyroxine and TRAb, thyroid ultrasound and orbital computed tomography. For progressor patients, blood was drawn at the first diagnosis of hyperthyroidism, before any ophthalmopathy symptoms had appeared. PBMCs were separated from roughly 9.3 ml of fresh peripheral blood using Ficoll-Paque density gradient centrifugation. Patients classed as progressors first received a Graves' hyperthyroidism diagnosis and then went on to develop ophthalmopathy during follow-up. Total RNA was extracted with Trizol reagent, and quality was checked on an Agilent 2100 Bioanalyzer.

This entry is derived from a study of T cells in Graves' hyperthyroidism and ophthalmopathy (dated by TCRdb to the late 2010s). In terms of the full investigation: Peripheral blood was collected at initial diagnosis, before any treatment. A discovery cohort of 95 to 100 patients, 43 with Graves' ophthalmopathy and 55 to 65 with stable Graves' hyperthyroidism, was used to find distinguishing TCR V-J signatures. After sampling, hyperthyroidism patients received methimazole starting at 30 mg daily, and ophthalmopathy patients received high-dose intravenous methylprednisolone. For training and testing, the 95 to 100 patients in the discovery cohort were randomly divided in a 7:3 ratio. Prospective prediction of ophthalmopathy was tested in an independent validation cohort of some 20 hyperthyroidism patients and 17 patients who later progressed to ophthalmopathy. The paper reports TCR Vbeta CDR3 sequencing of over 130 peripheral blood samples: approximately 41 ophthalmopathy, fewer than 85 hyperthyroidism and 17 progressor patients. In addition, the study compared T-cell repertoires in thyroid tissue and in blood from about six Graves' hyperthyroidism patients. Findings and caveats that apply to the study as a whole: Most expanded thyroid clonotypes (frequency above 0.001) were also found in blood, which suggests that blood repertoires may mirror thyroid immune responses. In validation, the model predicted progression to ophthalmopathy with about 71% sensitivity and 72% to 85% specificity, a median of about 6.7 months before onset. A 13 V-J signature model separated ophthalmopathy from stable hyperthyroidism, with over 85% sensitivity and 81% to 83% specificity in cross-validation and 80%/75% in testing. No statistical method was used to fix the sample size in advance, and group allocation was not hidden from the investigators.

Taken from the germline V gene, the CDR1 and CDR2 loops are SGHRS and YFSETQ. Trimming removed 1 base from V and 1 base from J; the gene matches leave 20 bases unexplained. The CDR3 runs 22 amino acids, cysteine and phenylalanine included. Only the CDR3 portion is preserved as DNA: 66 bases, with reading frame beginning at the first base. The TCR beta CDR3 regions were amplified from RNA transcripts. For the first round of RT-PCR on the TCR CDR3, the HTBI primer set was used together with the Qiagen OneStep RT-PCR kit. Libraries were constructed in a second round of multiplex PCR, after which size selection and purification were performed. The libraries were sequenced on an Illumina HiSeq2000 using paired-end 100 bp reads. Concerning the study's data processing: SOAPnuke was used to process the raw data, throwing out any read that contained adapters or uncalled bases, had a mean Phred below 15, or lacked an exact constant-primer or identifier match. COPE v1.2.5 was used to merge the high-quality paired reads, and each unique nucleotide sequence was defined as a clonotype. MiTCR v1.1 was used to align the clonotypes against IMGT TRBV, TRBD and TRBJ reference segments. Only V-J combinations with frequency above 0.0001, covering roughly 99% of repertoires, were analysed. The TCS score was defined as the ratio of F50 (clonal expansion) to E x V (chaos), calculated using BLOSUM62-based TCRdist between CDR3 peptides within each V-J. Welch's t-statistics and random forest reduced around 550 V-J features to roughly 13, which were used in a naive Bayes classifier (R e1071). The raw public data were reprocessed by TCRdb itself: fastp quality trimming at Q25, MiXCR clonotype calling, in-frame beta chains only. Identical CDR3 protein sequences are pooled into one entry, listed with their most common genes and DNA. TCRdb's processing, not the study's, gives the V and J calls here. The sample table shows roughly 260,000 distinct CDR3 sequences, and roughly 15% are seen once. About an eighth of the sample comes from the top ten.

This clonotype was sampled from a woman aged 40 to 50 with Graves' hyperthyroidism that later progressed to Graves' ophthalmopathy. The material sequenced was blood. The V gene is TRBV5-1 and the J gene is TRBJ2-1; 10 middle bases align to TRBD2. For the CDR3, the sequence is CASSLFYRVRTSGNGSYNEQFF. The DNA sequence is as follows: TGCGCCAGCAGCTTGTTCTATAGGGTTCGAACTAGCGGGAATGGATCCTACAATGAGCAGTTCTTC.